The rows below give T cell receptor beta chains drawn from one sample of a study of early T cells in non-severe SARS-CoV-2 infection. TCRdb analysed the 5' RACE reads with MiXCR anew, one entry per CDR3 protein. The table records 80,000 to 100,000 distinct CDR3 sequences, 14% of them present only once. Sequencing was performed on whole blood. These receptors all come from an adult who was a healthcare worker with PCR-confirmed SARS-CoV-2 infection or an uninfected control (not recorded which). Each CDR3 is given without its conserved first and last residue. Fields, in order: V gene, CDR3 protein.

>TRBV7-9
ASSFLEAF
>TRBV6-2/TRBV6-3
ASSLQGRSGQETQY
>TRBV9
ASSVDTSAPYEQY
>TRBV12-3/TRBV12-4
ASSLDRTGLNQPQH
>TRBV21-1
AKAWDNHSNQPQH
>TRBV12-3/TRBV12-4
ASSSGLYNEQF
>TRBV7-2
ASSPEGNQPQH
>TRBV9
ASSPRGHNTEAF
>TRBV20-1
SGGGVQETQY
>TRBV20-1
SARPDSNQPQH